This TCR beta chain appears in the sequencing data of a study of blood T cell repertoires in COVID-19. At the level of the study: Nucleic acid was either cDNA or gDNA, and it came from T cells, B-cell-depleted T cells, or PBMCs.

V was trimmed by 5 bases and J by 0 bases, leaving 7 bases between them. The CDR3 is 13 residues long. Germline CDR1 and CDR2: SGHVS and FQNEAQ. Repertoires were generated with immunoSEQ multiplex PCR, while TCRdb's copy carries only in-frame clones and drops some. Of around 400,000 clones in the sample, about 90% were seen once. Seattle patients were enrolled while actively infected and followed longitudinally. The rearrangement uses TRBV7-8 and TRBJ1-1; D call uncertain. This receptor was identified in a woman aged 55-69 years with COVID-19, enrolled during active disease. Source material: peripheral blood. CDR3 sequence reads: CASSPKMNTEAFF. In DNA, the CDR3 is TGTGCCAGCAGCCCCAAAATGAACACTGAAGCTTTCTTT.